Sequencing of this T cell receptor (beta chain) was carried out in a study of blood T cell repertoires in COVID-19. Authors' analysis steps: Amplified reference gene primers provided the basis for estimating nucleated cell counts. Profiling relied on immunoSEQ multiplex PCR, and the TCRdb table lists in-frame clones only, not all of them. The DNA gave D and trimming, while V, J and clone size come from that table. This table has 30,000 to 40,000 clones, 85% to 90% appearing once. CDR1 is SGHRS and CDR2 is YFSETQ in the germline V gene. V lost 4 bases to trimming and J lost 4 bases; unmatched junction nucleotides: 21. The CDR3 is 19 residues long.

Sequencing input: peripheral blood. The TCR sequence derives from a man aged 60 to 75 with active or convalescent COVID-19. The chain couples TRBV5-1 to TRBJ2-5, with 8 positions matching TRBD1. CDR3 amino acids: CASSPWTGSPFIIGETQYF. The CDR3 DNA sequence: TGCGCCAGCAGCCCCTGGACAGGGTCCCCCTTCATAATAGGAGAGACCCAGTACTTC.